This TCR beta chain is from a study of T cells after yellow fever vaccination. Germline CDR1 LNHDA, CDR2 SQIVND (reference sequence). The CDR3 sequence is 15 residues long. Trimming removed 6 bases from V and 9 bases from J; junction bases left unmatched: 12. TCRdb ran MiXCR on the 5' RACE reads and lists one entry per CDR3 protein. Among approximately 600,000 distinct CDR3 sequences, roughly 12% were seen once, and the ten largest hold around 14%. This receptor was taken from a man younger than 40 who received the YFV17D yellow fever vaccine. J is TRBJ1-5 and V is TRBV19; TRBD1 agrees at 9 bases. The sequencing here drew on PBMCs, taken on the day of the yellow fever booster vaccination. The DNA of the CDR3 is TGTGCCAGTAGCCAAGGGACAGGGCCCCAGTTGCCCCAGCATTTT. This encodes CASSQGTGPQLPQHF.